The 5 T cell receptor beta chains listed next were all sequenced from one sample in a study of shared clonotypes between healthy human individuals. Clones were sequenced by immunoSEQ multiplex PCR, and TCRdb holds only the in-frame ones, with some missing. The data hold 450,000 to 600,000 clones, with around 80% observed a single time. Sequencing input: PBMCs. The receptors were gathered from a woman between 35 and 50 years old in good health. Some clones in this sample may be carry-over from other donors' samples.

This clone was detected once. The rearrangement uses TRBV6-5 and TRBJ2-2; D not certain. Germline values: CDR1 MNHEY, CDR2 SVGAGI. The CDR3 length is 12 residues. Trimming cost V 6 bases and J 1 base, with 3 bases left between them. The CDR3, as DNA: TGTGCCAGCAGCAGGAACACCGGGGAGCTGTTTTTT. It encodes CASSRNTGELFF.

The table lists this clone with a count of one. V and J are TRBV9 and TRBJ2-7; 9 bases line up with TRBD2. The ends lost 2 bases at V and 6 bases at J; junction bases unmatched: 3. The germline V gene encodes CDR1 SGDLS and CDR2 YYNGEE. The CDR3 length is 13 residues. The CDR3 DNA reads as TGTGCCAGCAGCGTTGGACTAGCGACCGAGCAGTACTTC. Translated: CASSVGLATEQYF.

This clone was seen only a few times. V usage is TRBV30 and J usage is TRBJ1-4, with TRBD1 matching over 7 bases. Unmatched junction bases numbered 17, after V lost 4 bases and J lost 0 bases. The germline V gene encodes CDR1 GTSNPN and CDR2 SVGIG (reference sequence). The CDR3 spans 19 residues. CDR3 region: CAWTYFTGDLLSTNEKLFF. The CDR3 bases are TGTGCCTGGACGTACTTTACAGGGGATCTACTCTCAACTAATGAAAAACTGTTTTTT.

The chain links TRBV27 to TRBJ2-7; no reliable D call. V lost 5 bases and J 0 bases, leaving 14 bases between the germline ends. The CDR3 has 15 residues. CDR1 MNHEY and CDR2 SMNVEV come from the germline V gene (reference sequence). CDR3 DNA: TGTGCCAGCAGTCCCTCCTGGAGTTACTCCTACGAGCAGTACTTC. It yields the protein CASSPSWSYSYEQYF.

This chain links TRBV18 with TRBJ2-2; perhaps TRBD2 as D (5 bases). CDR1 is KGHSH, CDR2 LQKENI, per germline. The ends were cut back, 5 bases at V and 1 base at J, with 11 bases in the middle. CDR3 length equals 15 residues. CDR3 residues: CASSKTTMNTGELFF. The CDR3 nucleotides are TGTGCCAGCTCAAAGACTACCATGAACACCGGGGAGCTGTTTTTT.